The entry below gives a single T cell receptor beta chain sequence along with its context. Its antigen is undetermined. The data were obtained in a study of a mutant IDH1 vaccine in newly diagnosed glioma. Study-level information: Sex distribution of treated patients was around 62% male and about 38% female; mean age was around 40 years.

The CDR3 is made up of 16 amino acids. Germline values: CDR1 KGHSH, CDR2 LQKENI. Deletions cut 1 base from V and 0 bases from J, with 9 bases between. Sequenced by immunoSEQ multiplex PCR; TCRdb stores in-frame clones only, minus some. This table has about 48,000 clones, around 80% appearing once. Time point specified: week 35, safety follow-up. One vaccine dose held 300 ug of mutant IDH1 20-mer peptide and came with topical imiquimod. The sample in question was PBMCs, obtained from a glioma patient whose treatment included an IDH1 peptide vaccine. The V call is TRBV18, the J call TRBJ2-2; D not certain. The receptor was isolated from a middle-aged man with glioma. The chain's CDR3 is CASSPLGRTNTGELFF. The DNA of the CDR3 is TGTGCCAGCTCACCACTAGGCAGAACGAACACCGGGGAGCTGTTTTTT.